This T cell receptor beta chain was recorded in a study of cytomegalovirus exposure and HLA in healthy donors. Study-level findings and limits: Sequencing depth roughly uniform across donors was assumed in presence/absence analyses. Reports state that TCR beta sequences accurately predicted most subjects' HLA-A and HLA-B alleles.

This clone appeared a single time. Its specificity is unknown. With 1 base removed from V and 6 bases from J, the gap between germline ends came to 10 bases. CDR1 SGHTA and CDR2 FQGNSA come from the germline V gene. The CDR3 covers 14 residues. The PCR was carried out with 60 Vbeta primers and 13 Jbeta primers. Some clones are missing from TCRdb's copy, which holds only in-frame ones; the method was immunoSEQ multiplex PCR. The table has under 200,000 clones, about four fifths seen once; the top ten hold 1%. The genes are TRBV7-2 and TRBJ1-5; the D gene is possibly TRBD1 (6 bases). Sequenced: PBMCs. The clonotype originates from a woman between 50 and 59 years old in good health and CMV-seropositive. DNA for the CDR3: TGTGCCAGCAGCTTAGTGGGGGCGGGTCAGCCCCAGCATTTT. Translation: CASSLVGAGQPQHF.